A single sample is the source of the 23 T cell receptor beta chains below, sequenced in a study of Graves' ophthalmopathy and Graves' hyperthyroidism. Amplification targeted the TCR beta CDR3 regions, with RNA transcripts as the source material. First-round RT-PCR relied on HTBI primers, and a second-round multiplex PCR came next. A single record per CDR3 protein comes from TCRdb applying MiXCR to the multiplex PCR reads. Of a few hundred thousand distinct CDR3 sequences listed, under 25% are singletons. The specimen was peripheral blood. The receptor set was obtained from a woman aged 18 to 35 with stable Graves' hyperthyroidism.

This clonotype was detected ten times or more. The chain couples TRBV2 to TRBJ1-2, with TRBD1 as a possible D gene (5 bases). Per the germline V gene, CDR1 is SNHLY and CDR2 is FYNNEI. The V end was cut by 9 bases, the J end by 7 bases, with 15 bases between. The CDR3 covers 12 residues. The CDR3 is CARKMGGAGYTF. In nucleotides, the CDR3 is TGTGCCAGGAAAATGGGGGGTGCTGGCTACACCTTC.

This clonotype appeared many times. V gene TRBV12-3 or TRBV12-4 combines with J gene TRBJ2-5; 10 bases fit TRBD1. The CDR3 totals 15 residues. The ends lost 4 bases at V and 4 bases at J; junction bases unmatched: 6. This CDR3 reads CASSSATGGGETQYF. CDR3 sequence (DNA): TGTGCCAGCAGTTCCGCGACAGGGGGCGGAGAGACCCAGTACTTC.

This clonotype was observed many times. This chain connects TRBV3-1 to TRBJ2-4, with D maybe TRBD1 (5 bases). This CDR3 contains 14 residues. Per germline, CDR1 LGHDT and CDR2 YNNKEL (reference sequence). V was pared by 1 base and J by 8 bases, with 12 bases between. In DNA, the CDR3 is TGTGCCAGCAGCCAAGGTCCAGCCAGGGACATTCAGTACTTC. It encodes CASSQGPARDIQYF.

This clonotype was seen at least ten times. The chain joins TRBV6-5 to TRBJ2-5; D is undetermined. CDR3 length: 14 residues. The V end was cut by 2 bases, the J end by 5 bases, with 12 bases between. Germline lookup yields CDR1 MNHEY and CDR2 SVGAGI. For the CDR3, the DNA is TGTGCCAGCAGTTACGGGGTCGGGCCGGAGACCCAGTACTTC. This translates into CASSYGVGPETQYF.

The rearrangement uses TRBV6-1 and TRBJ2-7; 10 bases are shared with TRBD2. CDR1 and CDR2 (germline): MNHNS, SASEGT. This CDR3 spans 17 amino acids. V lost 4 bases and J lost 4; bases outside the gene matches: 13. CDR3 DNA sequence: TGTGCCAGCAGTGGGCGACTAGCGGGCCGCGAACCTTACGAGCAGTACTTC. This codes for CASSGRLAGREPYEQYF.

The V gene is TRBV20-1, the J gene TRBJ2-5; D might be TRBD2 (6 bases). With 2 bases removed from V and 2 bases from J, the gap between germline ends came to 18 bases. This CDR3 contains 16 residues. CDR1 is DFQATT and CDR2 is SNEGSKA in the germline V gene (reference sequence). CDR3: CSARPRVAGLQETQYF. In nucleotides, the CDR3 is TGCAGTGCTAGACCCCGGGTGGCGGGGCTTCAAGAGACCCAGTACTTC.

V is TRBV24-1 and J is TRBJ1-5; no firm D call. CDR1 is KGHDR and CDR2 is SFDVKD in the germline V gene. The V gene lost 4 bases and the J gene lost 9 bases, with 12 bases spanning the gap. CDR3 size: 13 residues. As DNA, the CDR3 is TGTGCCACCAGTGAGGTCCCGGTTCTGCCCCAGCATTTT. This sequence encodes CATSEVPVLPQHF.

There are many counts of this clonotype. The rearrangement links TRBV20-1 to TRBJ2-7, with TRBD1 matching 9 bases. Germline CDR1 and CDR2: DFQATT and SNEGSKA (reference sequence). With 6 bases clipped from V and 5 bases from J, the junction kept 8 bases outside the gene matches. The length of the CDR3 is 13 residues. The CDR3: CSAGGQGRDEQYF. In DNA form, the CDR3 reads TGCAGTGCAGGAGGACAGGGGAGGGACGAGCAGTACTTC.

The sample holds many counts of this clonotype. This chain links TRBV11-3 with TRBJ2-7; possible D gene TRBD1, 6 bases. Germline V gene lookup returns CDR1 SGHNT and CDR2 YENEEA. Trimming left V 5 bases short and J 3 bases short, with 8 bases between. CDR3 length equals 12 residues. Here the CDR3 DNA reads TGTGCCAGCAGCAAGGACAGCTACGAGCAGTACTTC. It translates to CASSKDSYEQYF.

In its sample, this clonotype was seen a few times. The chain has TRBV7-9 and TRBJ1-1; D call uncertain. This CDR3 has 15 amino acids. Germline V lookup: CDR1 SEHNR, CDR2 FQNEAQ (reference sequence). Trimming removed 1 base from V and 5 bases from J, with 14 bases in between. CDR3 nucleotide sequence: TGTGCCAGCAGCTTAGAGTTAGGGTCTCGGACTGAAGCTTTCTTT. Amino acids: CASSLELGSRTEAFF.

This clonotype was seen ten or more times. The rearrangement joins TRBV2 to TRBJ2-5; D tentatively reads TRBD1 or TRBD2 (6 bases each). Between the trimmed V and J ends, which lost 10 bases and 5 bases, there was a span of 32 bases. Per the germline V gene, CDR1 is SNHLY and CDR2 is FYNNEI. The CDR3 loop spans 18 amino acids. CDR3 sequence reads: CATSRARRYGGGRETQYF. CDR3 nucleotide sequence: TGTGCCACCAGCAGGGCTAGACGATACGGAGGGGGGCGGGAGACCCAGTACTTC.

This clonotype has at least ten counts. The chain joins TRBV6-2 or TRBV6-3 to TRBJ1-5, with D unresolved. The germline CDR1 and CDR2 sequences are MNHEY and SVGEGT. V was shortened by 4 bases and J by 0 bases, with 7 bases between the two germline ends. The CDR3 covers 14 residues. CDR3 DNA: TGTGCCAGCAGTTTTTCCTATAGCAATCAGCCCCAGCATTTT. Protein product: CASSFSYSNQPQHF.

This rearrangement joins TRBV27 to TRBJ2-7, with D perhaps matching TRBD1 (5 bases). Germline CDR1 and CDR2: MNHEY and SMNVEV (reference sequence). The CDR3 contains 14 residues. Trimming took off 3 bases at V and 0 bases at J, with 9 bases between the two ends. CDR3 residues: CASSLFRDSYEQYF. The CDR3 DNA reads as TGTGCCAGCAGTTTGTTCAGGGACTCCTACGAGCAGTACTTC.

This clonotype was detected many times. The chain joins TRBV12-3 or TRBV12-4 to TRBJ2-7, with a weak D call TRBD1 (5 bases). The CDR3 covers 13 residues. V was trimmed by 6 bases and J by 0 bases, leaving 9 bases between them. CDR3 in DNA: TGTGCCAGCAGCCAGGGAAACTCCTACGAGCAGTACTTC. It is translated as CASSQGNSYEQYF.

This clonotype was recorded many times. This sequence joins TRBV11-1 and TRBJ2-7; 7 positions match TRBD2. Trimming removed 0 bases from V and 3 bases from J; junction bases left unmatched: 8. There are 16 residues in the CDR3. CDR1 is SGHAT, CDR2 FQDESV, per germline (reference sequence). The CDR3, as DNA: TGTGCCAGCAGCTTAGCGGGGGGGGAGCCCAACTACGAGCAGTACTTC. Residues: CASSLAGGEPNYEQYF.

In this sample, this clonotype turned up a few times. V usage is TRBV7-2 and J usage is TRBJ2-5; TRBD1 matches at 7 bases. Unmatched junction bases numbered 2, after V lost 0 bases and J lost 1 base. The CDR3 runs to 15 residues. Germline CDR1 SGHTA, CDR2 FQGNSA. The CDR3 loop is CASSLAGQIQETQYF. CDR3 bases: TGTGCCAGCAGCTTAGCGGGACAGATCCAAGAGACCCAGTACTTC.

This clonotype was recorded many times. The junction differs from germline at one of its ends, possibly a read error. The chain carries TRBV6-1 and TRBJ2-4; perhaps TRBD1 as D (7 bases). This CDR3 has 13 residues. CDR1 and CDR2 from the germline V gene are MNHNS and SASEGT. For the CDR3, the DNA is TGTGCCAGCAGTGAACAGGGGGGAGACATTAAGTACTTC. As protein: CASSEQGGDIKYF.

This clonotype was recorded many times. The CDR3 protein is CASSQTGLYSPLHF. The CDR3 nucleotides read TGTGCCAGCAGTCAAACAGGGTTGTATTCACCCCTCCACTTT. The rearrangement uses TRBV6-1 and TRBJ1-6, with D possibly being TRBD1 (6 bases). The CDR3 runs 14 residues. Germline values: CDR1 MNHNS, CDR2 SASEGT. Trimming removed 5 bases from V and 8 bases from J, with 13 bases in between.

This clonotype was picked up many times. The chain's CDR3 is CASSPRGYYGYTF. DNA of the CDR3: TGTGCCAGCAGCCCTAGAGGATACTATGGCTACACCTTC. This chain joins TRBV7-6 and TRBJ1-2; D is uncertain. Per germline, CDR1 SGHVS and CDR2 FNYEAQ. With 5 bases removed from V and 3 bases from J, the gap between germline ends came to 10 bases. The CDR3 has 13 amino acids.

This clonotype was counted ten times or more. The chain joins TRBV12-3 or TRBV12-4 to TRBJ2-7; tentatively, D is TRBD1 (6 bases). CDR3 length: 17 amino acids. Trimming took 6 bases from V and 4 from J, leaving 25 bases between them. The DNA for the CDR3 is TGTGCCAGCAGGCCCGGGACGCCACTAAGTCAGGGGTACGAGCAGTACTTC. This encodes CASRPGTPLSQGYEQYF.

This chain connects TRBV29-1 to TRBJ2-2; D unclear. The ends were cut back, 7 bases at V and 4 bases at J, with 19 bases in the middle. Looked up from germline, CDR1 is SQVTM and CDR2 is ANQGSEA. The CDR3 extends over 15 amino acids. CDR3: CSAGPVNGGTGELFF. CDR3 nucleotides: TGCAGCGCCGGCCCGGTCAATGGTGGCACCGGGGAGCTGTTTTTT.

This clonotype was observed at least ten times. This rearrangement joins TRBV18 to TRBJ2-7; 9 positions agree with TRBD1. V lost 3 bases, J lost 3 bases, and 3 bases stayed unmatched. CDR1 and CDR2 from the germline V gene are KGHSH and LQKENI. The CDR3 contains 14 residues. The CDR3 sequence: CASSPGDRVYEQYF. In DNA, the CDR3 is TGTGCCAGCTCACCGGGGGACAGGGTCTACGAGCAGTACTTC.

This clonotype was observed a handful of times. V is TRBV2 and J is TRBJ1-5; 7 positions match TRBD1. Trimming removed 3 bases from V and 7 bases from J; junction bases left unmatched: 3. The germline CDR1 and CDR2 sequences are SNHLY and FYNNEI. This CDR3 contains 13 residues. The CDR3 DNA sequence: TGTGCCAGCAGTGACAGGGGGGACCAGCCCCAGCATTTT. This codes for CASSDRGDQPQHF. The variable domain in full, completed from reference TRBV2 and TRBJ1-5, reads EPEVTQTPSHQVTQMGQEVILRCVPISNHLYFYWYRQILGQKVEFLVSFYNNEISEKSEIFDDQFSVERPDGSNFTLKIRSTKLEDSAMYFCASSDRGDQPQHFGDGTRLSIL.